This entry lists 9 T cell receptor beta chains sequenced from one sample in a study of blood T cell repertoires in COVID-19. Data came from immunoSEQ multiplex PCR; TCRdb stores just in-frame clones and leaves some out. This table holds some 300,000 clones, more than 75% found once. The specimen was PBMCs or T cells enriched from blood (not recorded which). The receptor set was obtained from a woman aged 60 to 75 in a cohort exposed to, infected with or recovered from COVID-19 (not recorded which).

This chain uses TRBV28 with TRBJ2-1, with D tentatively TRBD2 (6 bases). Trimming took off 7 bases at V and 3 bases at J, with 13 bases between the two ends. The germline V gene encodes CDR1 MDHEN and CDR2 SYDVKM. The CDR3 is 14 residues long. CDR3 sequence: CASKRRDFYNEQFF. DNA of the CDR3: TGTGCCAGCAAACGGCGGGACTTCTACAATGAGCAGTTCTTC.

The chain links TRBV4-3 to TRBJ2-1, with D possibly matching TRBD2 (5 bases). The V gene lost 0 bases and the J gene lost 4 bases, with 13 bases spanning the gap. The CDR3 has 16 residues. From germline, CDR1 is LGHNA and CDR2 YSLEER. The CDR3 loop is CASSQEPASPYNEQFF. In nucleotides, the CDR3 is TGCGCCAGCAGCCAAGAACCGGCTAGCCCGTACAATGAGCAGTTCTTC.

The chain carries TRBV12-5 and TRBJ2-1; 11 bases are shared with TRBD2. V was clipped by 6 bases and J by 2 bases; unmatched bases: 12. The CDR3 totals 18 residues. Looked up from germline, CDR1 is LGHNT and CDR2 is FRNRAP. CDR3: CASGRAEGLAVTYNEQFF. The CDR3 bases are TGTGCTAGTGGGCGCGCTGAGGGACTAGCGGTTACCTACAATGAGCAGTTCTTC.

The rearrangement joins TRBV11-2 to TRBJ2-2; 10 bases match TRBD2. The CDR3 totals 16 residues. Germline CDR1 and CDR2: SGHAT and FQNNGV. V shed 4 bases, J shed 3 bases, and the junction held 5 bases outside the gene matches. The CDR3 spells CASSSTGLADTGELFF. The CDR3 nucleotides are TGTGCCAGCAGCTCCACCGGACTAGCGGACACCGGGGAGCTGTTTTTT.

The chain recombines TRBV11-2 with TRBJ1-1; TRBD1 matches 7 bases. Germline CDR1 is SGHAT and CDR2 is FQNNGV. V was pared by 7 bases and J by 2 bases, with 7 bases of the junction left unmatched. This CDR3 has 14 amino acids. The CDR3 sequence: CASTLRQGNTEAFF. Here the CDR3 DNA reads TGTGCCAGCACCCTAAGACAGGGTAACACTGAAGCTTTCTTT.

The rearrangement links TRBV2 to TRBJ1-5, with D tentatively TRBD1 (6 bases). V lost 6 bases and J 7 bases, leaving 19 bases between the germline ends. The CDR3 is made up of 15 amino acids. The germline gives CDR1 SNHLY, CDR2 FYNNEI. The CDR3 spells CASRARGRGGQPQHF. In DNA form, the CDR3 reads TGTGCCAGCAGGGCCCGGGGAAGGGGGGGACAGCCCCAGCATTTT.

This chain connects TRBV7-6 to TRBJ1-4, with a possible D match to TRBD1 (6 bases). Germline V lookup: CDR1 SGHVS, CDR2 FNYEAQ. Trimming took off 6 bases at V and 4 bases at J, with 15 bases between the two ends. The CDR3 consists of 15 residues. The CDR3 sequence: CASRVTTGSNEKLFF. CDR3 bases: TGTGCCAGCAGAGTAACCACAGGGAGTAATGAAAAACTGTTTTTT.

The rearrangement uses TRBV7-2 and TRBJ2-1; 8 bases are a match to TRBD1. V gave up 1 base and J gave up 9 bases; unmatched junction bases: 8. CDR1 and CDR2 (germline): SGHTA, FQGNSA. This CDR3 comprises 15 residues. This chain's CDR3 is CASSLGGRGHSEQFF. The CDR3 nucleotides are TGTGCCAGCAGCTTAGGGGGCAGGGGGCATAGTGAGCAGTTCTTC.

This clone was counted between two and nine times. The genes are TRBV2 and TRBJ1-1, with 10 bases that match TRBD1. V was clipped by 6 bases and J by 4 bases; unmatched bases: 5. The CDR3 is made up of 14 amino acids. Germline values: CDR1 SNHLY, CDR2 FYNNEI. CDR3 amino acids: CASRTWTGGTEAFF. The CDR3 DNA is TGTGCCAGCAGGACATGGACAGGGGGCACTGAAGCTTTCTTT.